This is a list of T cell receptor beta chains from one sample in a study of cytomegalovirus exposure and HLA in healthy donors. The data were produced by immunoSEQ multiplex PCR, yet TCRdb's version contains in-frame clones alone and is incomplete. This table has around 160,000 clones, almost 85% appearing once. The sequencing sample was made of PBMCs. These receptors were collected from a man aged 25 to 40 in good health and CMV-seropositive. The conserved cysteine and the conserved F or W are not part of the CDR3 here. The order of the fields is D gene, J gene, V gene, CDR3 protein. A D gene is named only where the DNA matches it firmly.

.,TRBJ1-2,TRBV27,ASSSRGISYGYT
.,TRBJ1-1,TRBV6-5,ASSYHTGLDTEAF
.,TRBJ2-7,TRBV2,ASRGDYEQY
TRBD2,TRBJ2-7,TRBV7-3,ASSPGTSFPYEQY
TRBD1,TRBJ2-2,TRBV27,ASRRQGGSTGELF
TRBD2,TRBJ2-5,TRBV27,ASSPSGTSGAETQY
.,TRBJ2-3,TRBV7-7,ASSQGLTDTQY
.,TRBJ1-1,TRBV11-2,ASTRTENTEAF
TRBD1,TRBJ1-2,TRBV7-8,ASSSWTGGDGYT
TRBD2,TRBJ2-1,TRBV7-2,ASSLRGGRISSYNEQF
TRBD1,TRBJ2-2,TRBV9,ASSDPGQESTGELF
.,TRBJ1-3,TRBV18,ASSPQEASGNTIY
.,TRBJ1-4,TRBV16,ASSQSGPFATNEKLF
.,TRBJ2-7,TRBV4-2,ASSQGQSNYEQY
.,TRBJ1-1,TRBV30,AWSLPVYWRGGEAF
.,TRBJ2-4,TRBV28,ASSPWENIQY
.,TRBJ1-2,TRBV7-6,ASSLVVQGNGYT
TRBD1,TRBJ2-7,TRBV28,ASSSPAEGQGYEQY
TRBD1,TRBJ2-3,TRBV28,ASPREGTGAWDTQY
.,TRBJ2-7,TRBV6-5,ASSYLGTGVYEQY
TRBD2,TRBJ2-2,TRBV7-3,ASRTREGTGELF
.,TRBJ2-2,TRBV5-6,ASSPRGHGELF
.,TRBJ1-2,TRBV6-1,ASRAGGSYGYT
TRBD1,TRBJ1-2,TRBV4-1,ASSPGQGNYGYT
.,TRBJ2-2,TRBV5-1,ASSRTRTNTGELF
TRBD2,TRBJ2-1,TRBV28,ASSPPHGRGGEQF
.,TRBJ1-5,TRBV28,ASRGGNQPQH
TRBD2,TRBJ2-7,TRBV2,ASSSLADLSYEQY
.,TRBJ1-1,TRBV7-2,ASSLAEDTEAF
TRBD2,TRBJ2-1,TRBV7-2,ASSLEGNYERETDNEQF
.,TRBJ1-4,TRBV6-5,ASSPTTSNEKLF
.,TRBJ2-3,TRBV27,ASSLRGWQY
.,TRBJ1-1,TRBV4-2,ASSQDLIQREAF
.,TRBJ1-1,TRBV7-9,ASSHDTVGAF
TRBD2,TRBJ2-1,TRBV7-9,ASSLARLAGGLKYNEQF
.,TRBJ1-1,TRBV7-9,ASSTITGPTEAF
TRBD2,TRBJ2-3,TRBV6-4,ASTAVAGGDTQY
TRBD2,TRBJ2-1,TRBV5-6,ASGLAGYNEQF
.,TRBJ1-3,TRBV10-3,AISISNPLRSGNTIY
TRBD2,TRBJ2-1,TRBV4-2,ASSQDYTSGRANEQF
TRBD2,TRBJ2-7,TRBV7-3,ASSLAGLAGQEQY
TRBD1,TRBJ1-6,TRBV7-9,ASSSLTGQGVSPLH
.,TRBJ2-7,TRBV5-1,ASSDRTGSYEQY
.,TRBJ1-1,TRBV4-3,ASSRTGGNTEAF
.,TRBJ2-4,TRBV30,AWSHPGLNIQY
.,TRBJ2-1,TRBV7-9,ASSLLHQGGQF
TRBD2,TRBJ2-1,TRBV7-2,ASSLWRGGSNEQF
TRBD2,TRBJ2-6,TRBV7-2,ASRLAGGDVLT
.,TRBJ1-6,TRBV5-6,ASSFKTGHSPLH
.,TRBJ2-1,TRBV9,ASSVSLNEQF
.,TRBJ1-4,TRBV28,ASASYGATNEKLF
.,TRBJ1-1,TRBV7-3,ASSAYSGRRPNTEAF
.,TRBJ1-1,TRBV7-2,ASSSGTWTEAF
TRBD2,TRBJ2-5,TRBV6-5,ASSYGGGSGQETQY